One sample yielded the 25 T cell receptor beta chains listed below, sequenced in a study of T cells in Graves' hyperthyroidism and ophthalmopathy (dated by TCRdb to the late 2010s). The library came from multiplex PCR. The instrument was an Illumina HiSeq 2000. TCR beta CDR3 regions were amplified from RNA transcripts. The first round of RT-PCR for the TCR CDR3 was performed with the HTBI primer set and the Qiagen OneStep RT-PCR kit. The public sequencing data were trimmed at Q25 with fastp and processed into clonotypes with MiXCR by TCRdb, which kept only in-frame beta chains. Here each entry gathers all rows of one CDR3 protein and keeps the most common genes and DNA. Present in this sample are fewer than 650,000 distinct CDR3 sequences, roughly 15% of which were seen just once. 4.3% of the sample goes to the ten largest clones. The sequencing input was blood. The receptors originated from a woman between 35 and 50 years old with Graves' ophthalmopathy.

Many counts were recorded for this clonotype. The rearrangement links TRBV20-1 to TRBJ2-7, with D uncertain. The length of the CDR3 is 10 residues. Trimming left V 6 bases short and J 7 bases short, with 10 bases between. In germline, CDR1 is DFQATT, CDR2 SNEGSKA (reference sequence). DNA of the CDR3: TGCAGTGCCCGTGGGGAAGAGCAGTACTTC. Its translation is CSARGEEQYF.

Notes on this clonotype: A much larger clone differs from this one at a single base, so this may be a read error. CDR3 residues: CASSYRGYQGTQYF. CDR3 coding DNA: TGTGCCAGCAGTTACAGGGGGTACCAAGGGACCCAGTACTTC. The genes are TRBV2 and TRBJ2-5, with TRBD1 identical over 8 bases. CDR3 size: 14 residues. Germline CDR1 SNHLY, CDR2 FYNNEI.

This clonotype was seen many times. The gene calls are TRBV19 and TRBJ1-1; D unclear. Germline values: CDR1 LNHDA, CDR2 SQIVND (reference sequence). CDR3 length: 14 amino acids. The V and J ends lost 5 bases and 0 bases respectively, with 10 bases between them. The CDR3 DNA is TGTGCCAGTAGTCGACGGAACATGAACACTGAAGCTTTCTTT. Encoded protein: CASSRRNMNTEAFF.

In its sample, this clonotype was seen many times. The chain is built from TRBV28 and TRBJ1-1; no clear D gene. The germline V and J ends were trimmed by 6 bases and 0 bases, with 11 bases remaining between them. The CDR3 sequence is 14 residues long. Germline V gene data show CDR1 as MDHEN and CDR2 as SYDVKM. CDR3 in amino acids: CASSAQPLNTEAFF. Here the CDR3 DNA reads TGTGCCAGCAGCGCCCAACCGTTGAACACTGAAGCTTTCTTT. The full variable domain, rest sourced from reference TRBV28 and TRBJ1-1, is DVKVTQSSRYLVKRTGEKVFLECVQDMDHENMFWYRQDPGLGLRLIYFSYDVKMKEKGDIPEGYSVSREKKERFSLILESASTNQTSMYLCASSAQPLNTEAFFGQGTRLTVV.

In its sample, this clonotype was seen a few times. Here the CDR3 reads CSAFLAGTSSYEQYF. DNA of the CDR3: TGCAGTGCTTTTCTAGCGGGAACCTCCTCCTACGAGCAGTACTTC. V gene TRBV20-1 combines with J gene TRBJ2-7; TRBD2 matches at 9 bases. The CDR3 extends over 15 amino acids. The germline V gene has CDR1 DFQATT and CDR2 SNEGSKA (reference sequence). Trimming removed 5 bases from V and 0 bases from J; junction bases left unmatched: 8.

This chain links TRBV5-1 with TRBJ2-7; D may be TRBD2 (5 bases). This CDR3 spans 16 amino acids. With 4 bases removed from V and 0 bases from J, the gap between germline ends came to 17 bases. Germline CDR1 reads SGHRS; CDR2 reads YFSETQ. CDR3 in DNA: TGCGCCAGCAGCCCCACTATTGCGGGTGCCTCCTACGAGCAGTACTTC. Translating gives CASSPTIAGASYEQYF.

This chain joins TRBV7-2 and TRBJ1-2; maybe TRBD1 (5 bases). The CDR3 extends over 13 amino acids. Trimming took off 1 base at V and 8 bases at J, with 11 bases between the two ends. Germline V gene sequence: CDR1 SGHTA, CDR2 FQGNSA. The DNA of the CDR3 is TGTGCCAGCAGCTTAGTCCTCGAGGGGGGCTACACCTTC. Its protein is CASSLVLEGGYTF.

This chain uses TRBV6-2 or TRBV6-3 with TRBJ1-2; tentative D call: TRBD1 (6 bases). V shed 5 bases and J shed 4 bases, with 14 bases lying between them. Germline V gene sequence: CDR1 MNHEY, CDR2 SVGEGT. This CDR3 contains 14 residues. DNA of the CDR3: TGTGCCAGCAGTCGCAGGGGAGGGCCCTATGGCTACACCTTC. This sequence encodes CASSRRGGPYGYTF.

At least ten counts were recorded for this clonotype. The chain recombines TRBV27 with TRBJ2-7, with a weak D call TRBD1 (6 bases). Germline CDR1 reads MNHEY; CDR2 reads SMNVEV (reference sequence). V dropped 5 bases and J dropped 3 bases, with 23 bases sitting between them. The CDR3 is made up of 17 amino acids. CDR3 nucleotide sequence: TGTGCCAGCAGTCCCTCGACAGGTTTACCTTCTCTCTACGAGCAGTACTTC. Translation gives CASSPSTGLPSLYEQYF.

This chain joins TRBV6-1 and TRBJ2-5; tentative D call: TRBD2 (5 bases). This CDR3 region has 14 residues. From germline, CDR1 is MNHNS and CDR2 SASEGT. Trimming took 6 bases from V and 5 from J, leaving 16 bases between them. The CDR3 protein is CASRPQKGGETQYF. For the CDR3, the DNA is TGTGCCAGCAGGCCCCAAAAGGGCGGGGAGACCCAGTACTTC.

This clonotype was seen many times. V gene TRBV27 combines with J gene TRBJ2-7; possibly TRBD2 for D (6 bases). This CDR3 region has 14 residues. Germline V gives CDR1 MNHEY, CDR2 SMNVEV (reference sequence). V was pared by 6 bases and J by 4 bases, with 16 bases between. DNA of the CDR3: TGTGCCAGCAGCTTAACCGGGAGAGGGTACGAGCAGTACTTC. This sequence encodes CASSLTGRGYEQYF.

In this sample, this clonotype turned up many times. The chain joins TRBV28 to TRBJ2-7; the match to TRBD1 covers 12 bases. Trimming removed 10 bases from V and 4 bases from J; junction bases left unmatched: 5. This CDR3 comprises 13 residues. Germline V lookup: CDR1 MDHEN, CDR2 SYDVKM. CDR3 nucleotide sequence: TGTGCCACCACGGGACAGGGGGCTTACGAGCAGTACTTC. Translation: CATTGQGAYEQYF.

At least ten counts were recorded for this clonotype. The rearrangement joins TRBV7-2 to TRBJ1-1; D might be TRBD1 (6 bases). The germline gives CDR1 SGHTA, CDR2 FQGNSA. Trimming removed 5 bases from V and 4 bases from J, with 11 bases in between. This CDR3 has 13 residues. The CDR3 loop reads CASSVGQLTEAFF. The CDR3 region has the DNA TGTGCCAGCAGCGTTGGACAGCTCACTGAAGCTTTCTTT.

This clonotype was counted only a few times. The rearrangement links TRBV28 to TRBJ2-5, with D tentatively TRBD1 or TRBD2 (5 bases each). This CDR3 is built from 16 residues. CDR1 MDHEN and CDR2 SYDVKM come from the germline V gene. The V and J ends lost 8 bases and 4 bases respectively, with 23 bases between them. The CDR3: CASGPYRDPQAETQYF. CDR3 bases: TGTGCCAGCGGCCCTTACCGGGACCCCCAAGCAGAGACCCAGTACTTC.

This clonotype was seen at least ten times. V usage is TRBV30 and J usage is TRBJ1-5, with D unclear. The V gene's germline CDR1 is GTSNPN and CDR2 SVGIG (reference sequence). V was cut by 0 bases and J by 7 bases, with 10 bases left in between. The CDR3 sequence is 13 residues long. The CDR3 spells CAWSVGFWQPQHF. The CDR3 DNA reads TGTGCCTGGAGTGTGGGTTTCTGGCAGCCCCAGCATTTT.

This clonotype was recorded at least ten times. The chain carries TRBV29-1 and TRBJ1-3; weak D call: TRBD1 (6 bases). V was shortened by 7 bases and J by 1 base, with 17 bases between the two germline ends. Germline V lookup: CDR1 SQVTM, CDR2 ANQGSEA. The CDR3 sequence is 15 residues long. In nucleotides, the CDR3 is TGCAGCGCCCACTTCGGGGGGCCGTCTGGAAACACCATATATTTT. It translates to CSAHFGGPSGNTIYF.

This clonotype was seen a handful of times. The chain recombines TRBV9 with TRBJ1-1; possibly TRBD1 for D (6 bases). The V end lost 3 bases, the J end lost 6 bases, and 18 bases lay between the germline ends. The CDR3 is made up of 15 amino acids. Germline V gene lookup returns CDR1 SGDLS and CDR2 YYNGEE. The CDR3 protein is CASSAAGTSLAEAFF. The DNA for the CDR3 is TGTGCCAGCAGCGCCGCCGGGACAAGTCTCGCTGAAGCTTTCTTT.

This clonotype was picked up many times. The V and J genes are TRBV2 and TRBJ2-7, with 7 bases that match TRBD2. This CDR3 contains 15 residues. The germline V gene encodes CDR1 SNHLY and CDR2 FYNNEI. V dropped 7 bases and J dropped 0; count of bases not matched to a gene: 9. CDR3 residues: CASKWASGRSYEQYF. The CDR3 region has the DNA TGTGCCAGCAAGTGGGCTAGCGGTCGCTCCTACGAGCAGTACTTC.

This clonotype was recorded many times. This chain joins TRBV5-1 and TRBJ1-2, with TRBD1 identical over 9 bases. J lost 8 bases, V lost 3 bases, and 8 bases had no gene match. Germline V gene lookup returns CDR1 SGHRS and CDR2 YFSETQ. The CDR3 runs 14 residues. CDR3 region: CASSSGQGVDGYTF. CDR3 bases: TGCGCCAGCAGCTCGGGACAGGGAGTGGACGGCTACACCTTC.

The chain links TRBV6-4 to TRBJ2-2; 11 nucleotides agree with TRBD2. The CDR3 contains 14 residues. The ends lost 9 bases at V and 3 bases at J; junction bases unmatched: 3. Germline CDR1 is MRHNA and CDR2 is SNTAGT. The CDR3 spells CASSGRADTGELFF. The CDR3 DNA reads as TGTGCCAGTAGCGGGAGGGCCGACACCGGGGAGCTGTTTTTT.

This clonotype has only a few counts. The genes are TRBV11-2 and TRBJ2-1; D is uncertain. V gave up 1 base and J gave up 3 bases, with 7 bases separating them. This CDR3 region has 14 residues. From germline, CDR1 is SGHAT and CDR2 FQNNGV. The CDR3 here is CASSLAVIYNEQFF. Written as DNA, the CDR3 is TGTGCCAGCAGCTTAGCGGTAATCTACAATGAGCAGTTCTTC.

This clonotype was observed at least ten times. CDR3 protein: CASSPLIGAEGYTF. CDR3 bases: TGTGCCAGCTCACCCCTTATAGGGGCAGAAGGCTACACCTTC. V gene TRBV18 combines with J gene TRBJ1-2; D may be TRBD1 (5 bases). CDR3 size: 14 residues. Germline-derived CDR1 and CDR2 are KGHSH and LQKENI. The ends were cut back, 3 bases at V and 8 bases at J, with 16 bases in the middle.

The chain uses TRBV7-2 and TRBJ2-5, with a possible D match to TRBD1 (6 bases). Germline CDR1 SGHTA, CDR2 FQGNSA. V shed 4 bases and J shed 9 bases, with 12 bases lying between them. The CDR3 runs to 12 residues. Here the CDR3 DNA reads TGTGCCAGCAGCTCGGGACAAATGGCCCAGTACTTC. This translates into CASSSGQMAQYF.

This clonotype came up many times. The chain recombines TRBV5-1 with TRBJ2-7; D is possibly TRBD1 or TRBD2 (6 bases each). Trimming removed 1 base from V and 2 bases from J, with 10 bases in between. Germline CDR1 SGHRS, CDR2 YFSETQ. This CDR3 spans 14 amino acids. The CDR3 nucleotides are TGCGCCAGCAGCTTGAGAGGGGGGACCTACGAGCAGTACTTC. It codes for CASSLRGGTYEQYF.

The rearrangement joins TRBV12-5 to TRBJ1-1; D is uncertain. The CDR3 consists of 14 residues. V was trimmed by 2 bases and J by 5 bases, leaving 12 bases between them. Germline V gene lookup returns CDR1 LGHNT and CDR2 FRNRAP. The CDR3 here is CASGLTQVPTEAFF. In DNA form, the CDR3 reads TGTGCTAGTGGTTTGACGCAGGTTCCGACTGAAGCTTTCTTT.